This T cell receptor beta chain was obtained from a study of blood T cell repertoires in COVID-19. Study-wide background: PBMCs, B-cell-depleted T cells, or T cells provided the cDNA or gDNA that made up the material.

Sequencing used immunoSEQ multiplex PCR; TCRdb keeps in-frame clones, though not all of them. Found here are over 200,000 clones, 83% of them singletons; the top ten hold around 1.3%. During active infection, Seattle patients enrolled and were then monitored through disease. V shed 4 bases and J 12 bases; nucleotides not matched to a gene: 11. The germline V gene has CDR1 SGHNT and CDR2 YYREEE (reference sequence). The CDR3 totals 15 residues. This receptor was taken from a woman in her twenties or thirties with COVID-19, enrolled during active disease. The specimen was peripheral blood. The V gene is TRBV5-4, the J gene TRBJ1-6; 9 bases fit TRBD1. CDR3 coding DNA: TGTGCCAGCAGCCCCCCGGGACAGGGTGTAATACCCCTCCACTTT. Protein: CASSPPGQGVIPLHF.